These 16 T cell receptor beta chains came from one sample sequenced in a study of human T cells and chemical hapten exposure. Time point specified: patch test 1, 2 weeks after DPC sensitization. Treatment denoted: therapeutic diphenylcyclopropenone sensitization with weekly scalp DPC. Each CDR3 protein is one row after TCRdb ran MiXCR on the RACE reads. The table shows roughly 380,000 distinct CDR3 sequences, with nearly 5% occurring only once. The sample in question was whole blood, obtained in connection with sensitization to the hapten diphenylcyclopropenone (DPC). The receptors originated from a woman in her forties or fifties with alopecia areata. Some clones in this sample may be carry-over from other donors' samples.

This clonotype showed up many times. The chain carries TRBV7-9 and TRBJ1-1; 9 bases agree with TRBD1. Germline V gene sequence: CDR1 SEHNR, CDR2 FQNEAQ (reference sequence). The J segment lost 0 bases and the V segment lost 1 base, leaving 6 bases of the junction unmatched. The CDR3 has 17 residues. DNA for the CDR3: TGTGCCAGCAGCTTAGGGGACAGGGCGTTAATGAACACTGAAGCTTTCTTT. It yields the protein CASSLGDRALMNTEAFF.

This clonotype showed up just a few times. This chain uses TRBV12-3 or TRBV12-4 with TRBJ1-1; 8 positions agree with TRBD1. CDR3 size: 13 residues. V shed 1 base, J shed 8 bases, and the junction held 3 bases outside the gene matches. CDR3 nucleotides: TGTGCCAGCAGTTTAGACAGGGGGTCCGAAGCTTTCTTT. Translated: CASSLDRGSEAFF.

There are many counts of this clonotype. This sequence joins TRBV29-1 and TRBJ1-4; 9 bases align to TRBD1. The CDR3 runs 13 residues. The junction had 10 bases not matched to a gene; V was cut back by 7 bases and J by 10 bases. Germline CDR1 is SQVTM and CDR2 is ANQGSEA. CDR3 nucleotides: TGCAGCGCTCAAGGACAGGGGAGCGTAAAACTGTTTTTT. Amino acids: CSAQGQGSVKLFF.

In this sample, this clonotype turned up many times. The chain combines TRBV7-2 with TRBJ2-1; 9 bases map to TRBD2. With V trimmed by 5 bases and J by 9 bases, 17 bases remained unmatched. This CDR3 has 17 residues. CDR1 and CDR2 from the germline V gene are SGHTA and FQGNSA. The CDR3 coding sequence is TGTGCCAGCAGCCGTCATAATCGAGGCGGGGGGGCTGGTGAGCAGTTCTTC. Translated, it gives CASSRHNRGGGAGEQFF.

In its sample, this clonotype was seen many times. V is TRBV4-3 and J is TRBJ1-2, with D unresolved. V was cut by 2 bases and J by 4 bases, with 14 bases left in between. The CDR3 length is 15 residues. Looked up from germline, CDR1 is LGHNA and CDR2 is YSLEER. The CDR3 region has the DNA TGCGCCAGCAGCCAATCGGTCGCAGCGTCCTATGGCTACACCTTC. This translates into CASSQSVAASYGYTF.

This clonotype has a count of ten or more. V gene TRBV7-2 combines with J gene TRBJ2-3; maybe TRBD2 (5 bases). Germline V gene lookup returns CDR1 SGHTA and CDR2 FQGNSA. V lost 7 bases, J lost 0 bases, and 14 bases lay in between. CDR3 size: 15 residues. The CDR3, as DNA: TGTGCCAGCACCTCAGCGGTCACTAGCACAGATACGCAGTATTTT. This sequence encodes CASTSAVTSTDTQYF.

The V and J genes are TRBV14 and TRBJ2-7; D call uncertain. The ends were cut back, 6 bases at V and 0 bases at J, with 12 bases in the middle. The CDR3 consists of 14 residues. Germline loops: CDR1 SGHDN, CDR2 FVKESK. CDR3 DNA: TGTGCCAGCAGGAAGACAAATAGCTCCTACGAGCAGTACTTC. Translation gives CASRKTNSSYEQYF.

The V call is TRBV14, the J call TRBJ2-2; no clear D. With 3 bases removed from V and 0 bases from J, the gap between germline ends came to 2 bases. The germline V gene encodes CDR1 SGHDN and CDR2 FVKESK. The CDR3 totals 13 residues. The CDR3 loop reads CASSQTNTGELFF. The CDR3 DNA sequence: TGTGCCAGCAGCCAGACGAACACCGGGGAGCTGTTTTTT.

At least ten counts were recorded for this clonotype. CDR3: CSAFLAGLNNEQFF. DNA of the CDR3: TGCAGTGCATTTCTAGCGGGCCTTAACAATGAGCAGTTCTTC. This chain connects TRBV20-1 to TRBJ2-1, with 8 bases lining up with TRBD2. The V gene's germline CDR1 is DFQATT and CDR2 SNEGSKA (reference sequence). This CDR3 comprises 14 residues. V gave up 6 bases and J gave up 5 bases; unmatched junction bases: 9.

In this sample, this clonotype turned up a few times. The rearrangement uses TRBV7-2 and TRBJ2-7, with D possibly being TRBD1 or TRBD2 (5 bases each). Germline lookup yields CDR1 SGHTA and CDR2 FQGNSA. V lost 2 bases and J 6 bases, leaving 14 bases between the germline ends. This CDR3 is 14 amino acids long. CDR3 coding DNA: TGTGCCAGCAGCTTACCCGGGGCCGGAGGCGAGCAGTACTTC. Translated, it gives CASSLPGAGGEQYF. The full variable domain, completed using reference TRBV7-2 and TRBJ2-7, is GAGVSQSPSNKVTEKGKDVELRCDPISGHTALYWYRQSLGQGLEFLIYFQGNSAPDKSGLPSDRFSAERTGGSVSTLTIQRTQQEDSAVYLCASSLPGAGGEQYFGPGTRLTVT.

Many counts were recorded for this clonotype. The V and J genes are TRBV12-3 or TRBV12-4 and TRBJ2-1; no clear D. This CDR3 region has 14 residues. V was cut by 4 bases and J by 7 bases, with 14 bases left in between. CDR3 in DNA: TGTGCCAGCAGTTACGGCCCGAGTGGAAATGAGCAGTTCTTC. Translating it yields CASSYGPSGNEQFF.

This clonotype was seen at least ten times. The chain couples TRBV5-1 to TRBJ1-2; 7 nucleotides align to TRBD1. CDR3 size: 13 residues. The germline V gene has CDR1 SGHRS and CDR2 YFSETQ. V dropped 2 bases and J dropped 6; count of bases not matched to a gene: 4. The CDR3 loop reads CASSLDRADGYTF. The CDR3 DNA sequence: TGCGCCAGCAGCTTAGACAGGGCTGATGGCTACACCTTC.

This clonotype occurred many times. The V and J genes are TRBV19 and TRBJ2-4; D perhaps matches TRBD2 (6 bases). Deletions cut 6 bases from V and 4 bases from J, with 13 bases between. CDR3 length: 14 amino acids. Germline V gives CDR1 LNHDA, CDR2 SQIVND (reference sequence). The CDR3 loop is CASSPGRSKNIQYF. CDR3 coding DNA: TGTGCCAGTAGCCCAGGGAGGTCTAAAAACATTCAGTACTTC.

This clonotype was seen a few times. The chain is built from TRBV5-1 and TRBJ2-5; 10 bases are shared with TRBD2. The germline V gene has CDR1 SGHRS and CDR2 YFSETQ. The CDR3 has 16 amino acids. With V trimmed by 0 bases and J by 1 base, 3 bases remained unmatched. The CDR3: CASSLGLAGSQETQYF. In DNA, the CDR3 is TGCGCCAGCAGCTTGGGACTAGCGGGCTCCCAAGAGACCCAGTACTTC.

This clonotype was recorded a few times. The chain uses TRBV6-1 and TRBJ2-2; 13 bases align to TRBD2. J lost 4 bases, V lost 6 bases, and 8 bases had no gene match. From germline, CDR1 is MNHNS and CDR2 SASEGT. There are 17 residues in the CDR3. The CDR3 bases are TGTGCCAGCAGGGGACTAGCGGGGACTGCCACCACCGGGGAGCTGTTTTTT. Translated, it gives CASRGLAGTATTGELFF.

CDR3 sequence: CASNSPKEQYF. The DNA for the CDR3 is TGTGCCAGCAACTCCCCCAAGGAGCAGTACTTC. The V and J genes are TRBV28 and TRBJ2-7, with D unresolved. V lost 7 bases and J lost 7, with 11 bases in between. Per the germline V gene, CDR1 is MDHEN and CDR2 is SYDVKM. This CDR3 has 11 amino acids.